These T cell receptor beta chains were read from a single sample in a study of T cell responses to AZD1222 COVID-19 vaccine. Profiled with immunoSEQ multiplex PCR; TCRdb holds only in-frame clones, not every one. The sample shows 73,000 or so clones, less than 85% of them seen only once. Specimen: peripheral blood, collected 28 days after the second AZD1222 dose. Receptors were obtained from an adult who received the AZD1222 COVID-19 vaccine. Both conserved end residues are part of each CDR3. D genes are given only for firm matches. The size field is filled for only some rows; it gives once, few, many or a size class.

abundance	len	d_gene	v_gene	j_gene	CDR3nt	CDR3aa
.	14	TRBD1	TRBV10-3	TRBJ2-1	TGTGCCATCAGTCACGGGACAGAGGACAATGAGCAGTTCTTC	CAISHGTEDNEQFF
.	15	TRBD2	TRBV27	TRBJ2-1	TGTGCCACCCGCGGGGTAGCGGGAGCTCGGGATGAGCAGTTCTTC	CATRGVAGARDEQFF
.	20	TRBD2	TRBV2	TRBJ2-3	TGTGCCAGCAGTGAATCTTTACTAGCGGGAGGCCGGCCTAATGCAGATACGCAGTATTTT	CASSESLLAGGRPNADTQYF
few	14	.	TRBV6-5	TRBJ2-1	TGTGCCAGCAGCCCCGCCGGGACCACCAATGAGCAGTTCTTC	CASSPAGTTNEQFF
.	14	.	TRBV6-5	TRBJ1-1	TGTGCCAGCAGCCGGGGAGCGGTGAACACTGAAGCTTTCTTT	CASSRGAVNTEAFF
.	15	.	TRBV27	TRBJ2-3	TGTGCCAGCAGACTCCGCCTGATGAGCACAGATACGCAGTATTTT	CASRLRLMSTDTQYF
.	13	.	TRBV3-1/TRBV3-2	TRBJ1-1	TGTGCCAGCAGCCAAGGGGTGTACACTGAAGCTTTCTTT	CASSQGVYTEAFF
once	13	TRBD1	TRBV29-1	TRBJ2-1	TGCGGGTTCGGGACAGGGGGTTACAATGAGCAGTTCTTC	CGFGTGGYNEQFF
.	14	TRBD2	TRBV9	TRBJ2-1	TGTGCCAGCAGCTTAGCGGGGGGGCCCAATGAGCAGTTCTTC	CASSLAGGPNEQFF
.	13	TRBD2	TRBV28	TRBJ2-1	TGTGCCAGTGAGCGGGAGGACTACAATGAGCAGTTCTTC	CASEREDYNEQFF
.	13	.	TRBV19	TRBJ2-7	TGTGCCAGTAGTAACGGGGACTCCTACGAGCAGTACTTC	CASSNGDSYEQYF
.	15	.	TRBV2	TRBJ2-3	TGTGCCAGCAGTGCCCAGGGGCAGCGCACAGATACGCAGTATTTT	CASSAQGQRTDTQYF
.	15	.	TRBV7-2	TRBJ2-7	TGTGCCAGCAGCTTTGCGGGCCCCCCCTCCTACGAGCAGTACTTC	CASSFAGPPSYEQYF
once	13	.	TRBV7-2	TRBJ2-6	TGTGCCAGCAGCTTTTTTGGGGCCAACGTCCTGACTTTC	CASSFFGANVLTF
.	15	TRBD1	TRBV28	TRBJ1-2	TGTGCCAGCAGTTTATGGACGGGACAGGGGGCGGGCTACACCTTC	CASSLWTGQGAGYTF
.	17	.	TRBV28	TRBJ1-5	TGTGCCAGCAGTTCGTACTGGGGGAGGGAGGTGGGTCAGCCCCAGCATTTT	CASSSYWGREVGQPQHF
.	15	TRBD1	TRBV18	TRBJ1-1	TGTGCCAGCTCAACTACAGGGGGACTGAACACTGAAGCTTTCTTT	CASSTTGGLNTEAFF
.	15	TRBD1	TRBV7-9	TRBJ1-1	TGTGCCAGCAGCTCCCGGGACAGAGTGAACACTGAAGCTTTCTTT	CASSSRDRVNTEAFF
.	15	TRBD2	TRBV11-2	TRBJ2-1	TGTGCCAGCAGCCTGCGAGCGGGAGGGTCGGGTGAGCAGTTCTTC	CASSLRAGGSGEQFF
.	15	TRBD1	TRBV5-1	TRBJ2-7	TGCGCCAGCAGCTTGGTAGGACAGGGAAATGTCGAGCAGTACTTC	CASSLVGQGNVEQYF
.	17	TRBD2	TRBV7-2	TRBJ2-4	TGTGCCAGCAGCGTGCGGGAGGGTCTTCGGGCCAAAAACATTCAGTACTTC	CASSVREGLRAKNIQYF
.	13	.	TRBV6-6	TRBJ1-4	TGTGCCAGCAGTTGGGGGGGTGGTGAAAAACTGTTTTTT	CASSWGGGEKLFF
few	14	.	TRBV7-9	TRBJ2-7	TGTGCCAGCAGCTCACCGGGACCACTCTACGAGCAGTACTTC	CASSSPGPLYEQYF
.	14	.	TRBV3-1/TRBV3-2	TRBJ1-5	TGTGCCAGCAGCCAAGGAAGCCAATATCAGCCCCAGCATTTT	CASSQGSQYQPQHF
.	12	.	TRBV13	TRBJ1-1	TGTGCCAGCAGCCGAGGGCGGTATGAAGCTTTCTTT	CASSRGRYEAFF
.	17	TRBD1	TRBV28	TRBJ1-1	TGTGCCAGCAGTTTAGGGCGCGGCAGGGGGCGAAACACTGAAGCTTTCTTT	CASSLGRGRGRNTEAFF
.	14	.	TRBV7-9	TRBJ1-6	TGTGCCAGCACCACCGGGGAGTCGGTCTCACCCCTCCACTTT	CASTTGESVSPLHF
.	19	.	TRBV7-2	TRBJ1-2	TGTGCCAGCAGCTTAGTGGGGGGGCTAAGTACAGATGCTAACTATGGCTACACCTTC	CASSLVGGLSTDANYGYTF
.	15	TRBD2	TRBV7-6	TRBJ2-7	TGTGCCAGCAGCCCCGCTAGCGGGAGTTCCTACGAGCAGTACTTC	CASSPASGSSYEQYF
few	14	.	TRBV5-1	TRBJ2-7	TGCGCCAGCAGCTTGAAAGGGTTAGGCTACGAGCAGTACTTC	CASSLKGLGYEQYF
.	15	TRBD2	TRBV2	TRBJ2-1	TGTGCCAGCAGTGAACTTCTACTAGCGGGGGATGAGCAGTTCTTC	CASSELLLAGDEQFF
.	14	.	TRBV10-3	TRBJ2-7	TGTGCCATCAGGCGGGCGGAGGACTCCTACGAGCAGTACTTC	CAIRRAEDSYEQYF
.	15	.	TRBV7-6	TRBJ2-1	TGTGCCAGCAGCTTAGAGGGGGGACCCTACAATGAGCAGTTCTTC	CASSLEGGPYNEQFF
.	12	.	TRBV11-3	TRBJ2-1	TGTGCCAGCAGCATAAATCATGCTCGGCAGTTCTTC	CASSINHARQFF
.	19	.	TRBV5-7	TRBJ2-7	TGTGCCAGCAGCTTATCCTTTGGACAGATCAAGGGTAGCGGCTACGAGCAGTACTTC	CASSLSFGQIKGSGYEQYF
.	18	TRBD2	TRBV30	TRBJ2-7	TGTGCCTGGAGTCCTACTCCCGGGACTAGCCCCAGGGTCTACGAGCAGTACTTC	CAWSPTPGTSPRVYEQYF
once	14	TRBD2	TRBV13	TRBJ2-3	TGTGCCAGCAGAAGGACTAGCGGCACAGATACGCAGTATTTT	CASRRTSGTDTQYF
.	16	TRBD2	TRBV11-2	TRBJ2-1	TGTGCCAGCAGCCCCACACTAAGCGGGAGTGGCAATGAGCAGTTCTTC	CASSPTLSGSGNEQFF
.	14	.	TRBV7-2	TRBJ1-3	TGTGCCAGCAGCTTAGGAACAAGAGGAAACACCATATATTTT	CASSLGTRGNTIYF
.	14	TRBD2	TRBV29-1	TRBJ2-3	TGCAGCGTGACTAGCGGGGCTAGCACAGATACGCAGTATTTT	CSVTSGASTDTQYF
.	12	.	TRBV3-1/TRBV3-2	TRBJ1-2	TGTGCCAGCAGCCAAGGCCTTAATGGCTACACCTTC	CASSQGLNGYTF